Listed here is a single T cell receptor beta chain. Profiled with immunoSEQ multiplex PCR; TCRdb holds only in-frame clones, not every one. This sample yields roughly 2.5 million clones, of which around 94% are seen a single time; 0.13% to 0.15% belongs to the top ten. These data come from a study of shared clonotypes between healthy human individuals. Study information: The study used three CD4 naive, three CD4 memory, two CD8 naive and one CD8 memory plate per donor.

Per germline, CDR1 MNHNY and CDR2 SVGAGI (reference sequence). Trimming pared 8 bases from V and 3 bases from J, leaving 14 bases between. There are 14 residues in the CDR3. The chain has TRBV6-6 and TRBJ1-5; a possible D gene is TRBD1 (5 bases). The receptor comes from a man in his late teens or twenties in good health. The sequenced sample consisted of naive CD4+ T cells sorted from blood. This sample's subset: CD45RA+ positively selected. CDR3 sequence reads: CASQGDVNNQPQHF. The CDR3 region has the DNA TGTGCCAGCCAAGGGGATGTTAACAATCAGCCCCAGCATTTT.